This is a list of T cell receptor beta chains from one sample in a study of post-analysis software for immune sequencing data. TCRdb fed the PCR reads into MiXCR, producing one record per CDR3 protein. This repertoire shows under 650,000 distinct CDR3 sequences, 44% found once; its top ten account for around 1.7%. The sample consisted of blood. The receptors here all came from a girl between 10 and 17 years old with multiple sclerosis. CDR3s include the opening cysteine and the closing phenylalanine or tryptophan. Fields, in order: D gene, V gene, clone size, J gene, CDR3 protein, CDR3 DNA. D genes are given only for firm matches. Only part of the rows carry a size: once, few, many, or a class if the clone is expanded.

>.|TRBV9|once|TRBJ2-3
CASSVGPGDSYTQYF
TGTGCCAGCAGCGTAGGACCGGGGGACAGTTATACGCAGTATTTT
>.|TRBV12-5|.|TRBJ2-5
CASGLPPQRSHQETQYF
TGTGCTAGTGGTTTGCCCCCTCAAAGGTCACACCAAGAGACCCAGTACTTC
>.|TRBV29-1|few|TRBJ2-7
CSVDTGTSGYEQYF
TGCAGCGTTGACACGGGGACCTCGGGGTACGAGCAGTACTTC
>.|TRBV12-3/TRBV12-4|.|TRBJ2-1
CASTTGTVSNEQFF
TGTGCCAGCACTACCGGGACCGTAAGCAATGAGCAGTTCTTC
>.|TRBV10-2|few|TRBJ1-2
CASSEDRHGYTF
TGCGCCAGCAGTGAAGACAGGCATGGCTACACCTTC
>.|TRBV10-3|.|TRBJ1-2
CAISDPAGYSGYTF
TGTGCCATCAGTGACCCGGCCGGTTACTCTGGCTACACCTTC
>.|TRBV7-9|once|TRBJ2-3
CASSLTTGVTDTQYF
TGTGCCAGCAGCTTGACAACGGGAGTGACAGATACGCAGTATTTT
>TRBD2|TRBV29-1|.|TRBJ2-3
CSVGIAGEGDTQYF
TGCAGCGTTGGAATAGCGGGGGAGGGAGATACGCAGTATTTT
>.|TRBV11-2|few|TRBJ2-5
CASSLASSGIETQYF
TGTGCCAGCAGCTTAGCCTCGTCAGGCATAGAGACCCAGTACTTC
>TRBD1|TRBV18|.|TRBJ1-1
CASSPQETGGAEAFF
TGTGCCAGCTCACCACAGGAGACAGGGGGTGCTGAAGCTTTCTTT